The source of this T cell receptor beta chain is a study of shared clonotypes between healthy human individuals. Looking at the study overall: Donors had three CD4 naive, three CD4 memory, two CD8 naive and one CD8 memory plate apiece.

It was CD45RO-negative cells, positively selected for CCR7, that made up naive CD8 cells, with terminally differentiated effector memory CD45RA+ cells excluded. The table came from immunoSEQ multiplex PCR; TCRdb's copy has only in-frame clones and leaves some out. Of about 820,000 clones in the sample, 85% to 95% were seen once. Whole-study findings and limits: Inspection by rarefaction showed sorted-subset sequencing to be incomplete despite large depth. Naive subsets generally had larger estimated richness than memory subsets.

Remarks on this clone: What it binds is not known.

The germline CDR1 and CDR2 sequences are SGHRS and YFSETQ. V gave up 10 bases and J gave up 2 bases; unmatched junction bases: 15. The CDR3 is 16 amino acids. The chain has TRBV5-1 and TRBJ2-3; TRBD1 matches at 8 bases. The origin of this receptor is a man younger than 45 in good health. Sequenced sample: naive CD8+ T cells sorted from blood. The CDR3 sequence is CAGRGNGTGFTDTQYF. The CDR3 DNA reads as TGCGCCGGGCGGGGTAATGGGACAGGTTTCACAGATACGCAGTATTTT.